One sample yielded the 22 T cell receptor beta chains listed below, sequenced in a study of cytomegalovirus exposure and HLA in healthy donors. Profiling relied on immunoSEQ multiplex PCR, and the TCRdb table lists in-frame clones only, not all of them. The sample has about 240,000 clones; around nine tenths are singletons. Material for sequencing was PBMCs. Source of these receptors: a young man in good health and CMV-seronegative.

Only one count was recorded for this clone. The V gene is TRBV11-2, the J gene TRBJ2-7; D ambiguous. V lost 5 bases and J lost 5, with 10 bases in between. This CDR3 comprises 12 residues. In germline, CDR1 is SGHAT, CDR2 FQNNGV. CDR3 sequence: CASSTYPHEQYF. The CDR3 DNA reads TGTGCCAGCAGCACTTACCCCCACGAGCAGTACTTC. The full variable domain, completed using reference TRBV11-2 and TRBJ2-7, is EAGVAQSPRYKIIEKRQSVAFWCNPISGHATLYWYQQILGQGPKLLIQFQNNGVVDDSQLPKDRFSAERLKGVDSTLKIQPAKLEDSAVYLCASSTYPHEQYFGPGTRLTVT.

The chain employs TRBV16 and TRBJ2-7; tentatively, D is TRBD2 (5 bases). The CDR3 length is 15 residues. V lost 0 bases to trimming and J lost 2 bases, with 11 bases between them. CDR1 KGHSY and CDR2 FQNENV come from the germline V gene. CDR3 sequence (DNA): TGTGCCAGCAGCCAATCGGTCGAGGGCACCTACGAGCAGTACTTC. Amino acid sequence: CASSQSVEGTYEQYF.

The V call is TRBV7-2, the J call TRBJ1-2; possible D gene TRBD1, 6 bases. V was pared by 4 bases and J by 2 bases, with 11 bases between. The germline CDR1 and CDR2 sequences are SGHTA and FQGNSA. The CDR3 loop spans 14 amino acids. The CDR3 DNA sequence: TGTGCCAGCAGCTCGGGGACACTAAACTATGGCTACACCTTC. It translates to CASSSGTLNYGYTF.

This sequence joins TRBV5-6 and TRBJ2-7, with 11 positions matching TRBD2. V shed 4 bases, J shed 3 bases, and the junction held 6 bases outside the gene matches. This CDR3 is 15 amino acids long. Germline values: CDR1 SGHDT, CDR2 YYEEEE. The CDR3 bases are TGTGCCAGCAGCCTTACTAGCGGGAGTCTCTACGAGCAGTACTTC. Residues: CASSLTSGSLYEQYF.

The chain combines TRBV7-3 with TRBJ2-1, with 12 bases that match TRBD2. Unmatched junction bases numbered 6, after V lost 2 bases and J lost 4 bases. The CDR3 covers 17 residues. Germline V lookup: CDR1 SGHTA, CDR2 FQGTGA. The CDR3 is CASSLLAGGYLYNEQFF. CDR3 sequence (DNA): TGTGCCAGCAGCTTACTAGCGGGAGGGTATCTTTACAATGAGCAGTTCTTC. Full variable domain (missing parts from reference TRBV7-3 and TRBJ2-1): GAGVSQTPSNKVTEKGKYVELRCDPISGHTALYWYRQSLGQGPEFLIYFQGTGAADDSGLPNDRFFAVRPEGSVSTLKIQRTERGDSAVYLCASSLLAGGYLYNEQFFGPGTRLTVL.

The chain couples TRBV7-9 to TRBJ2-7, with 8 bases aligning to TRBD1. The CDR3 contains 15 residues. V gave up 5 bases and J gave up 7 bases; unmatched junction bases: 13. Germline V gene lookup returns CDR1 SEHNR and CDR2 FQNEAQ (reference sequence). CDR3: CASSEPGTGDGEQYF. CDR3 nucleotides: TGTGCCAGCAGCGAACCCGGGACAGGAGACGGGGAGCAGTACTTC.

V and J are TRBV12-2 and TRBJ2-7; whether TRBD1, the table's D call, matches the DNA was not checked. TRBV12-2 is a pseudogene locus. The CDR3 contains 16 residues. CDR3 sequence reads: CASRSRPGQGASEQYF. The CDR3 DNA follows: TGTGCAAGTCGCTCGAGACCGGGACAGGGGGCCTCCGAGCAGTACTTC.

The chain uses TRBV9 and TRBJ2-5; TRBD2 matches at 12 bases. Germline V gene data show CDR1 as SGDLS and CDR2 as YYNGEE. The CDR3 loop spans 17 amino acids. The J segment lost 5 bases and the V segment lost 2 bases, leaving 10 bases of the junction unmatched. The CDR3 DNA sequence: TGTGCCAGCAGCGTTAGCGGGTCTAGCGGGAGGGAGGAGACCCAGTACTTC. As protein: CASSVSGSSGREETQYF.

This chain uses TRBV6-5 with TRBJ2-1; tentatively, D is TRBD2 (5 bases). Germline CDR1 is MNHEY and CDR2 is SVGAGI. V was trimmed by 4 bases and J by 5 bases, leaving 18 bases between them. The CDR3 runs 16 residues. The CDR3 DNA sequence: TGTGCCAGCAGTTTACATGGGAGCTCCTGGAACAATGAGCAGTTCTTC. The encoded protein is CASSLHGSSWNNEQFF.

This rearrangement joins TRBV5-4 to TRBJ1-6, with a weak D call TRBD1 (5 bases). This CDR3 is 13 amino acids long. Germline V lookup: CDR1 SGHNT, CDR2 YYREEE (reference sequence). V dropped 10 bases and J dropped 9 bases, with 17 bases sitting between them. The DNA for the CDR3 is TGTGCCTCAAGGGAGGGGTACAGTTCACCCCTCCACTTT. It yields the protein CASREGYSSPLHF. The full variable domain, in which reference TRBV5-4 and TRBJ1-6 provide the parts outside the CDR3, is ETGVTQSPTHLIKTRGQQVTLRCSSQSGHNTVSWYQQALGQGPQFIFQYYREEENGRGNFPPRFSGLQFPNYSSELNVNALELDDSALYLCASREGYSSPLHFGNGTRLTVT.

The chain is built from TRBV19 and TRBJ2-7; TRBD1 agrees at 7 bases. The CDR3 is 14 amino acids. V gave up 3 bases and J gave up 5 bases; unmatched junction bases: 7. Looked up from germline, CDR1 is LNHDA and CDR2 is SQIVND (reference sequence). CDR3 sequence: CASSIQTGWDEQYF. CDR3 coding DNA: TGTGCCAGTAGTATCCAGACAGGGTGGGACGAGCAGTACTTC.

V usage is TRBV7-8 and J usage is TRBJ2-1; the D is unclear. The CDR3 loop spans 19 amino acids. The V gene's germline CDR1 is SGHVS and CDR2 FQNEAQ. V shed 1 base and J shed 0 bases, with 19 bases lying between them. The chain's CDR3 is CASSLGPYAVGVSYNEQFF. The CDR3, as DNA: TGTGCCAGCAGCTTAGGGCCTTATGCGGTAGGCGTCTCCTACAATGAGCAGTTCTTC.

The rearrangement joins TRBV2 to TRBJ1-6; maybe TRBD1 (6 bases). Per germline, CDR1 SNHLY and CDR2 FYNNEI. Trimming pared 7 bases from V and 1 base from J, leaving 17 bases between. This CDR3 comprises 17 residues. CDR3 nucleotide sequence: TGTGCCAGCACCCTGACGAGGGGGGGATCCTATAATTCACCCCTCCACTTT. This codes for CASTLTRGGSYNSPLHF.

This chain connects TRBV5-1 to TRBJ2-2; possible D gene TRBD1, 6 bases. V shed 2 bases and J shed 7 bases, with 9 bases lying between them. Germline lookup yields CDR1 SGHRS and CDR2 YFSETQ. This CDR3 spans 13 amino acids. In DNA form, the CDR3 reads TGCGCCAGCAGCTTCCGAGGGGGCGGGGAGCTGTTTTTT. Amino acids: CASSFRGGGELFF.

J is TRBJ1-5 and V is TRBV7-6; D uncertain. Trimming stripped 1 base from V and 2 bases from J, with 6 bases between. This CDR3 has 14 amino acids. CDR1 and CDR2 from the germline V gene are SGHVS and FNYEAQ. CDR3 amino acids: CASSLVPGNQPQHF. The CDR3 DNA sequence: TGTGCCAGCAGCTTAGTCCCCGGCAATCAGCCCCAGCATTTT. The full variable domain, its missing parts supplied by reference TRBV7-6 and TRBJ1-5, is GAGVSQSPRYKVTKRGQDVALRCDPISGHVSLYWYRQALGQGPEFLTYFNYEAQQDKSGLPNDRFSAERPEGSISTLTIQRTEQRDSAMYRCASSLVPGNQPQHFGDGTRLSIL.

The V gene is TRBV4-3, the J gene TRBJ2-3; perhaps TRBD2 as D (5 bases). This CDR3 comprises 16 residues. In germline, CDR1 is LGHNA, CDR2 YSLEER. Trimming shortened V by 3 bases and J by 1 base, and 14 bases separated the two germline ends. The CDR3 region is CASSHVSRRGTDTQYF. CDR3 bases: TGCGCCAGCAGCCATGTCAGTAGGCGGGGCACAGATACGCAGTATTTT.

This clone has just a few counts. This chain connects TRBV15 to TRBJ2-1, with TRBD1 matching 7 bases. The V and J ends lost 5 bases and 4 bases, in that order; junction bases with no gene match: 8. This CDR3 has 15 residues. The germline V gene has CDR1 LNHNV and CDR2 YYDKDF (reference sequence). DNA for the CDR3: TGTGCCACCAGCGCCCGTACAGGGGAGTACAATGAGCAGTTCTTC. It encodes CATSARTGEYNEQFF.

The CDR3 sequence: CASSLGQGTSSPLHF. The CDR3 region has the DNA TGTGCCAGCAGTTTGGGACAGGGGACAAGTTCACCCCTCCACTTT. The gene calls are TRBV28 and TRBJ1-6, with TRBD1 identical over 10 bases. J was trimmed by 9 bases and V by 3 bases; bases with no gene match: 5. CDR1 is MDHEN, CDR2 SYDVKM, per germline. This CDR3 has 15 amino acids. The complete variable domain, with remaining parts taken from reference TRBV28 and TRBJ1-6, reads DVKVTQSSRYLVKRTGEKVFLECVQDMDHENMFWYRQDPGLGLRLIYFSYDVKMKEKGDIPEGYSVSREKKERFSLILESASTNQTSMYLCASSLGQGTSSPLHFGNGTRLTVT.

This chain joins TRBV27 and TRBJ2-1; tentatively, D is TRBD2 (6 bases). Germline V CDR1 and CDR2: MNHEY, SMNVEV (reference sequence). CDR3 length equals 18 residues. Deletions cut 2 bases from V and 0 bases from J, with 17 bases between. The CDR3 reads CASSLAVLADSSYNEQFF. CDR3 coding DNA: TGTGCCAGCAGTTTAGCGGTACTAGCCGACAGCTCCTACAATGAGCAGTTCTTC.

The genes are TRBV4-2 and TRBJ2-1; TRBD2 agrees at 10 bases. CDR3 length equals 17 residues. From germline, CDR1 is LGHNA and CDR2 YNFKEQ. The ends lost 1 base at V and 2 bases at J; junction bases unmatched: 5. The CDR3 sequence: CASSQASGRDPYNEQFF. The CDR3 DNA reads TGTGCCAGCAGCCAAGCTAGCGGGAGAGACCCCTACAATGAGCAGTTCTTC.

The J gene is TRBJ2-2, the V gene TRBV6-6; weak D call: TRBD2 (6 bases). V gave up 6 bases and J gave up 1 base, with 15 bases separating them. The V gene's germline CDR1 is MNHNY and CDR2 SVGAGI (reference sequence). There are 16 residues in the CDR3. Here the CDR3 reads CASSPQVAVNTGELFF. Written as DNA, the CDR3 is TGTGCCAGCAGCCCTCAGGTAGCGGTGAACACCGGGGAGCTGTTTTTT.

This clone has just a few counts. The chain has TRBV11-3 and TRBJ2-2; 8 bases map to TRBD2. J lost 3 bases, V lost 5 bases, and 5 bases had no gene match. This CDR3 has 15 amino acids. Germline values: CDR1 SGHNT, CDR2 YENEEA. CDR3 nucleotide sequence: TGTGCCAGCAGCCCCCATAGCGGGGACACCGGGGAGCTGTTTTTT. It yields the protein CASSPHSGDTGELFF.